The clone carrying this T cell receptor beta chain was seen at least ten times. This entry comes from a study of patients and donors after allogeneic stem cell transplantation. MiXCR was run by TCRdb on the RT-PCR reads, yielding one entry per CDR3 protein. This sample yields 45,000 to 65,000 distinct CDR3 sequences, of which more than 10% are seen a single time; around 30% belongs to the top ten. The CDR3 contains 16 residues. The ends were cut back, 5 bases at V and 7 bases at J, with 22 bases in the middle. The source material was blood, either unsorted or a sorted T cell fraction (not recorded which). This receptor was identified in a human donor who was either an allogeneic HSCT recipient or a stem cell or donor lymphocyte infusion donor (not recorded which). It is not recorded whose cells these are; they may come from a transplant donor. The chain links TRBV12-3 or TRBV12-4 to TRBJ2-3, with a weak D call TRBD2 (5 bases). The chain's CDR3 is CASSPPPGILPNTQYF. Here the CDR3 DNA reads TGTGCCAGCAGTCCACCTCCCGGGATCCTACCAAATACGCAGTATTTT.